Shown below are 17 T cell receptor beta chains from a single sample sequenced in a study of cytomegalovirus exposure and HLA in healthy donors. The PCR made use of 60 Vbeta and 13 Jbeta primers. Here immunoSEQ multiplex PCR was the method, and the copy in TCRdb shows in-frame clones only, minus some. This sample has fewer than 200,000 clones, with roughly 70% found just once. The sequenced material came from PBMCs. Receptors were obtained from a woman in her 40s in good health and CMV-seropositive.

This CDR3 is CASKRTSGGYEQFF. CDR3 DNA: TGTGCCAGCAAAAGGACTAGCGGGGGCTATGAGCAGTTCTTC. The chain has TRBV7-2 and TRBJ2-1; 13 bases align to TRBD2. The germline V gene has CDR1 SGHTA and CDR2 FQGNSA. Germline trimming cut 7 bases from V and 8 bases from J; bases unmatched to any gene: 5. This CDR3 is built from 14 residues.

The DNA for the CDR3 is TGTGCCAGCAGATCAGGGACAGGGACTGGGGGCACTGAAGCTTTCTTT. Its translation is CASRSGTGTGGTEAFF. The chain carries TRBV5-4 and TRBJ1-1; TRBD1 agrees at 9 bases. From germline, CDR1 is SGHNT and CDR2 YYREEE (reference sequence). V lost 5 bases, J lost 4 bases, and 12 bases stayed unmatched. The CDR3 has 16 amino acids. The full variable domain, its missing parts supplied by reference TRBV5-4 and TRBJ1-1, is ETGVTQSPTHLIKTRGQQVTLRCSSQSGHNTVSWYQQALGQGPQFIFQYYREEENGRGNFPPRFSGLQFPNYSSELNVNALELDDSALYLCASRSGTGTGGTEAFFGQGTRLTVV.

V gene TRBV4-3 combines with J gene TRBJ2-1; a weak D match, TRBD2 (5 bases). Between the trimmed V and J ends, which lost 2 bases and 0 bases, there was a span of 11 bases. Germline V gene data show CDR1 as LGHNA and CDR2 as YSLEER. The CDR3 length is 16 residues. The CDR3 nucleotides are TGCGCCAGCAGCCAACAGCTCGGGGACTCCTACAATGAGCAGTTCTTC. This encodes CASSQQLGDSYNEQFF.

The V call is TRBV7-8, the J call TRBJ2-7, with D perhaps matching TRBD2 (5 bases). This CDR3 comprises 13 residues. Trimming left V 0 bases short and J 2 bases short, with 5 bases between. Germline V gives CDR1 SGHVS, CDR2 FQNEAQ. CDR3 nucleotide sequence: TGTGCCAGCAGCTTAGCGGAGGCCTACGAGCAGTACTTC. Translated: CASSLAEAYEQYF.

This clone was picked up a small number of times. V and J are TRBV7-2 and TRBJ2-2, with D possibly TRBD1 on 6 matching bases. V lost 1 base, J lost 6 bases, and 9 bases lay in between. CDR3 size: 14 residues. Germline CDR1 is SGHTA and CDR2 is FQGNSA. CDR3 bases: TGTGCCAGCAGCTTAGTCCCAGGGGCCGGGGAGCTGTTTTTT. This sequence encodes CASSLVPGAGELFF.

The V and J genes are TRBV5-6 and TRBJ2-5, with TRBD2 matching 13 bases. CDR1 is SGHDT and CDR2 is YYEEEE in the germline V gene. V trimming: 4 bases; J trimming: 5 bases; junction bases outside the gene matches: 8. The CDR3 has 16 residues. As DNA, the CDR3 is TGTGCCAGCAGCCGGACTAGCGGGGGCGTCTGGGAGACCCAGTACTTC. Translation gives CASSRTSGGVWETQYF.

This clone has more than one count but fewer than ten. V and J are TRBV5-4 and TRBJ2-7, with 11 bases matching TRBD2. Germline CDR1 and CDR2: SGHNT and YYREEE (reference sequence). This CDR3 comprises 18 residues. V shed 2 bases, J shed 5 bases, and the junction held 15 bases outside the gene matches. CDR3 DNA sequence: TGTGCCAGCAGCTTATCACGTACTAGCGGGAGTTCCTGGAACGAGCAGTACTTC. Protein product: CASSLSRTSGSSWNEQYF.

The chain joins TRBV27 to TRBJ1-5; no definite D call. This CDR3 region has 14 residues. Germline V gives CDR1 MNHEY, CDR2 SMNVEV (reference sequence). Trimming removed 5 bases from V and 6 bases from J, with 14 bases in between. The CDR3 DNA reads as TGTGCCAGCAGTCTCGGTCAGGTGGGTCAGCCCCAGCATTTT. Encoded protein: CASSLGQVGQPQHF.

This sequence joins TRBV19 and TRBJ2-1; maybe TRBD1 (6 bases). Per the germline V gene, CDR1 is LNHDA and CDR2 is SQIVND (reference sequence). V lost 4 bases and J 4 bases, leaving 14 bases between the germline ends. The CDR3 length is 15 residues. The CDR3 DNA reads as TGTGCCAGTAGTAGACAGGTGGGGTATTACAATGAGCAGTTCTTC. This gives the protein CASSRQVGYYNEQFF.

CDR3 DNA: TGTGCCAGCAGCTTGGGACAGGGGGAGTTCTTC. Amino acids: CASSLGQGEFF. This chain joins TRBV5-6 and TRBJ2-1, with 9 positions matching TRBD1. Germline values: CDR1 SGHDT, CDR2 YYEEEE. There are 11 residues in the CDR3. The V segment lost 0 bases and the J segment 14 bases; nucleotides outside the gene matches: 0.

V is TRBV11-2 and J is TRBJ2-7; D ambiguous. Germline V lookup: CDR1 SGHAT, CDR2 FQNNGV. Trimming pared 6 bases from V and 3 bases from J, leaving 15 bases between. This CDR3 is built from 14 residues. This chain's CDR3 is CASRPTPVIYEQYF. CDR3 bases: TGTGCCAGCAGACCGACACCGGTGATCTACGAGCAGTACTTC.

This clone was observed a handful of times. V usage is TRBV15 and J usage is TRBJ2-7; D is undetermined. The CDR3 is 14 residues long. Trimming took off 0 bases at V and 1 base at J, with 7 bases between the two ends. Germline V gene sequence: CDR1 LNHNV, CDR2 YYDKDF (reference sequence). The CDR3: CATSRDRVSYEQYF. The CDR3 region has the DNA TGTGCCACCAGCAGAGATCGTGTGTCCTACGAGCAGTACTTC.

This chain connects TRBV6-1 to TRBJ1-5; a weak D match, TRBD1 (6 bases). Germline CDR1 and CDR2: MNHNS and SASEGT. The CDR3 covers 14 residues. The V gene lost 6 bases and the J gene lost 3 bases, with 12 bases spanning the gap. The CDR3 reads CASSATGSNQPQHF. In DNA form, the CDR3 reads TGTGCCAGCAGCGCGACAGGATCCAATCAGCCCCAGCATTTT.

To note about this clone: Other nucleotide sequences in the sample specify the same CDR3. This chain joins TRBV7-2 and TRBJ2-2, with 8 bases identical to TRBD2. V was pared by 5 bases and J by 0 bases, with 2 bases of the junction left unmatched. CDR1 is SGHTA and CDR2 is FQGNSA in the germline V gene. There are 15 residues in the CDR3. The CDR3 DNA reads TGTGCCAGCAGCATTAGCGGGGCGAACACCGGGGAGCTGTTTTTT. Protein product: CASSISGANTGELFF.

The V and J genes are TRBV5-8 and TRBJ2-3, with TRBD2 identical over 11 bases. This CDR3 has 18 residues. The V gene end was trimmed by 4 bases and the J gene end by 0 bases; junction bases not matched to a gene: 10. Germline lookup yields CDR1 SGHTS and CDR2 YDEGEE. The chain's CDR3 is CASSTGLAGATSTDTQYF. The CDR3 bases are TGTGCCAGCAGCACCGGACTAGCGGGCGCCACTAGCACAGATACGCAGTATTTT.

The chain combines TRBV7-9 with TRBJ1-1, with no clear D. The CDR3 has 14 residues. Deletions cut 5 bases from V and 8 bases from J, with 18 bases between. Germline V gene sequence: CDR1 SEHNR, CDR2 FQNEAQ (reference sequence). The CDR3 nucleotides read TGTGCCAGCAGCCCTCTGAGGGATAAGGTAGAAGCTTTCTTT. Its translation is CASSPLRDKVEAFF.

V gene TRBV7-2 combines with J gene TRBJ2-1; 13 bases agree with TRBD2. CDR1 SGHTA and CDR2 FQGNSA come from the germline V gene. V trimming: 7 bases; J trimming: 8 bases; junction bases outside the gene matches: 8. The CDR3 is made up of 15 amino acids. For the CDR3, the DNA is TGTGCCAGCACCGATACTAGCGGGGGGGACCATGAGCAGTTCTTC. Translating it yields CASTDTSGGDHEQFF.